This T cell receptor (beta chain) was obtained from a study of cytomegalovirus exposure and HLA in healthy donors. The germline V gene has CDR1 SGHDT and CDR2 YYEEEE. The V and J ends lost 3 bases and 1 base, in that order; junction bases with no gene match: 1. The CDR3 length is 15 residues. Vbeta (60) and Jbeta (13) primers were used in the PCR. Only in-frame clones appear in the TCRdb table, and some are missing; sequencing was by immunoSEQ multiplex PCR. The table has more than 130,000 clones, about 80% seen once. The chain recombines TRBV5-6 with TRBJ2-7, with 13 bases lining up with TRBD2. This clonotype was obtained from a man aged 18 to 30 in good health and CMV-seronegative. The sequenced material came from PBMCs. The CDR3 reads CASSSTSGGSYEQYF. CDR3 nucleotide sequence: TGTGCCAGCAGCTCGACTAGCGGGGGGTCCTACGAGCAGTACTTC.